Following are 11 T cell receptor beta chains from one sample sequenced in a study of T cells in Graves' hyperthyroidism and ophthalmopathy (dated by TCRdb to the late 2010s). Library creation used multiplex PCR. The reads were generated on an Illumina HiSeq 2000. TCR beta CDR3 regions were amplified from RNA transcripts. The first round of RT-PCR for the TCR CDR3 was performed with the HTBI primer set and the Qiagen OneStep RT-PCR kit. TCRdb applied fastp at Q25 and MiXCR to the public reads, then kept only in-frame beta chains. Rows are unified per CDR3 protein, each entry keeping the most common DNA and genes. The sample records 360,000 or so distinct CDR3 sequences, around 15% of which are singletons. The ten largest account for roughly a fifth of the sample. Sequencing input: blood. These TCRs come from a woman in her sixties with Graves' ophthalmopathy.

This clonotype was recorded at least ten times. The chain uses TRBV24-1 and TRBJ2-1; 9 nucleotides align to TRBD2. This CDR3 has 16 amino acids. Germline V lookup: CDR1 KGHDR, CDR2 SFDVKD. The V and J ends lost 3 bases and 6 bases, in that order; junction bases with no gene match: 8. The CDR3 bases are TGTGCCACCAGTGATCTTAGCGGGAGCCTAGGCAATGAGCAGTTCTTC. Residues: CATSDLSGSLGNEQFF.

This clonotype showed up many times. The chain employs TRBV4-1 and TRBJ2-5; D is perhaps TRBD1 (6 bases). Germline CDR1 and CDR2: MGHRA and YSYEKL. Trimming shortened V by 4 bases and J by 5 bases, and 11 bases separated the two germline ends. CDR3 length equals 13 residues. The CDR3 reads CASSRTQGETQYF. DNA for the CDR3: TGCGCCAGCAGCCGAACGCAGGGGGAGACCCAGTACTTC.

This clonotype was recorded a few times. The chain couples TRBV9 to TRBJ1-6; D is unresolved. Per germline, CDR1 SGDLS and CDR2 YYNGEE. Trimming took off 4 bases at V and 8 bases at J, with 13 bases between the two ends. CDR3 length: 14 residues. CDR3 sequence (DNA): TGTGCCAGCAGCCCCTCCCAGGAGCATTCACCCCTCCACTTT. This sequence encodes CASSPSQEHSPLHF.

The chain links TRBV12-3 or TRBV12-4 to TRBJ2-1, with 13 bases identical to TRBD2. The V segment lost 7 bases and the J segment 10 bases; nucleotides outside the gene matches: 10. The CDR3 sequence is 15 residues long. The CDR3 region is CASTLGLAGAWEQFF. The CDR3 DNA sequence: TGTGCCAGCACCCTAGGACTAGCGGGAGCTTGGGAGCAGTTCTTC.

This clonotype came up many times. The V gene is TRBV5-1, the J gene TRBJ2-2; 10 bases are a match to TRBD2. Germline CDR1 reads SGHRS; CDR2 reads YFSETQ. V gave up 0 bases and J gave up 6 bases; unmatched junction bases: 8. This CDR3 region has 17 residues. CDR3 sequence: CASSLGLAGDFAGELFF. CDR3 DNA sequence: TGCGCCAGCAGCTTGGGGCTAGCGGGAGATTTCGCCGGGGAGCTGTTTTTT.

This sequence joins TRBV7-9 and TRBJ2-1; 10 bases match TRBD2. V dropped 4 bases and J dropped 8; count of bases not matched to a gene: 5. The CDR3 totals 14 residues. Germline assignment: CDR1 SEHNR and CDR2 FQNEAQ (reference sequence). This chain's CDR3 is CASSWSGRADEQFF. CDR3 DNA: TGTGCCAGCAGCTGGAGCGGGAGGGCGGATGAGCAGTTCTTC.

This clonotype was counted ten times or more. This chain links TRBV18 with TRBJ2-1; D is undetermined. In germline, CDR1 is KGHSH, CDR2 LQKENI. The CDR3 is 14 amino acids. The V end lost 0 bases, the J end lost 8 bases, and 11 bases lay between the germline ends. The chain's CDR3 is CASSPPSARDEQFF. As DNA, the CDR3 is TGTGCCAGCTCACCACCGTCAGCGAGAGATGAGCAGTTCTTC.

Notes on this clonotype: Since a much larger clone is just one base distant, this may be a read error. The V call is TRBV6-4, the J call TRBJ2-7, with 11 bases aligning to TRBD2. Germline V gene sequence: CDR1 MRHNA, CDR2 SNTAGT. The CDR3 totals 16 residues. Trimming removed 6 bases from V and 8 bases from J; junction bases left unmatched: 15. This CDR3 is CASSRDLAGGPYKQYF. CDR3 DNA: TGTGCCAGCAGCCGAGATCTAGCGGGAGGACCTTACAAGCAGTACTTC.

In this sample, this clonotype turned up many times. The chain recombines TRBV20-1 with TRBJ2-1, with 8 bases matching TRBD1. V lost 2 bases to trimming and J lost 4 bases; unmatched junction nucleotides: 13. The CDR3 sequence is 17 residues long. CDR1 and CDR2 from the germline V gene are DFQATT and SNEGSKA (reference sequence). This CDR3 reads CSARPGPAQGVYNEQFF. The CDR3 region has the DNA TGCAGTGCTAGACCGGGTCCGGCACAGGGGGTTTACAATGAGCAGTTCTTC.

There are many counts of this clonotype. This chain connects TRBV5-1 to TRBJ2-7, with D maybe TRBD1 (6 bases). This CDR3 comprises 16 residues. Deletions cut 1 base from V and 3 bases from J, with 17 bases between. Germline CDR1 is SGHRS and CDR2 is YFSETQ. The CDR3 DNA is TGCGCCAGCAGCTTGACCGACAGGTTGCGTGGCTACGAGCAGTACTTC. Translated, it gives CASSLTDRLRGYEQYF.

A single count supports this clonotype. The genes are TRBV19 and TRBJ1-5; 8 positions match TRBD1. After removal of 8 bases from V and 0 bases from J, the junction contained 6 bases not matched to a gene. CDR3 size: 15 residues. In germline, CDR1 is LNHDA, CDR2 SQIVND (reference sequence). In nucleotides, the CDR3 is TGTGCCAGTTTGGACAGGGTTTATAGCAATCAGCCCCAGCATTTT. This gives the protein CASLDRVYSNQPQHF. The full variable domain, its missing parts supplied by reference TRBV19 and TRBJ1-5, is DGGITQSPKYLFRKEGQNVTLSCEQNLNHDAMYWYRQDPGQGLRLIYYSQIVNDFQKGDIAEGYSVSREKKESFPLTVTSAQKNPTAFYLCASLDRVYSNQPQHFGDGTRLSIL.